This TCR beta chain stems from a study of T cell responses to AZD1222 COVID-19 vaccine. The repertoire was sequenced with immunoSEQ multiplex PCR; TCRdb's copy has only in-frame clones and lacks some. The table includes more than 120,000 clones, about 90% detected once. The V gene's germline CDR1 is KGHSH and CDR2 LQKENI. V lost 4 bases to trimming and J lost 0 bases; unmatched junction nucleotides: 6. This CDR3 is 16 amino acids long. The receptor's source is an adult who received the AZD1222 COVID-19 vaccine. This rearrangement joins TRBV18 to TRBJ2-4, with TRBD1 matching 7 bases. Sequences were derived from peripheral blood, sampled 28 days after the second AZD1222 dose. The CDR3 DNA reads TGTGCCAGCTCACGGGACAGTATACTAGCCAAAAACATTCAGTACTTC. This translates into CASSRDSILAKNIQYF.